A few counts support the clone carrying this T cell receptor beta chain. The antigen is not known. These data originate in a study of CD8+ T cells in alopecia areata. Study results and limitations: The study found higher clonality in lesional than normal scalp, especially in alopecia totalis/universalis.

Sequencing used cDNA as its template, made by extracting RNA and reverse transcribing it. TCRdb's copy holds only in-frame clones and misses some; the assay was immunoSEQ multiplex PCR. Among 90,000 to 130,000 clones listed, about 60% were seen once. Alopecia areata patients gave lesional scalp punch biopsies and peripheral blood samples. Researchers picked out CD4+ and CD8+ T cells from PBMCs by sorting. The junction had 6 bases not matched to a gene; V was cut back by 7 bases and J by 2 bases. CDR3 length equals 15 residues. Germline V gives CDR1 MDHEN, CDR2 SYDVKM. This receptor was obtained from a human donor with alopecia areata. The sequencing input was NKG2D-low CD8+ T cells sorted from blood. The chain combines TRBV28 with TRBJ2-3; 10 bases are shared with TRBD2. This CDR3 is CASKTGLAYTDTQYF. The CDR3 DNA follows: TGTGCCAGCAAGACGGGACTAGCGTACACAGATACGCAGTATTTT.